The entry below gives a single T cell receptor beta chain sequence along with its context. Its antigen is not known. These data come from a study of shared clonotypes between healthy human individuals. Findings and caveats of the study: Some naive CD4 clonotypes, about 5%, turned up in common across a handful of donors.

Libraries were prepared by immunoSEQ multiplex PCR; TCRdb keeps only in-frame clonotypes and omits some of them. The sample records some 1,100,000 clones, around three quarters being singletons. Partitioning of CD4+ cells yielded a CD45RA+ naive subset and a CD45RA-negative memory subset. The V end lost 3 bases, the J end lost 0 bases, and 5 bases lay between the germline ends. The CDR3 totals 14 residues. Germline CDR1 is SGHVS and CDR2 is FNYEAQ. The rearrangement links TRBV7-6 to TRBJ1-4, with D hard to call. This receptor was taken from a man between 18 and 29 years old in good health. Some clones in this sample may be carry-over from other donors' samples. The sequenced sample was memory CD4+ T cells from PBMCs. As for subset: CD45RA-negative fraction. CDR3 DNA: TGTGCCAGCAGCTTGGAGGCAACTAATGAAAAACTGTTTTTT. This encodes CASSLEATNEKLFF.